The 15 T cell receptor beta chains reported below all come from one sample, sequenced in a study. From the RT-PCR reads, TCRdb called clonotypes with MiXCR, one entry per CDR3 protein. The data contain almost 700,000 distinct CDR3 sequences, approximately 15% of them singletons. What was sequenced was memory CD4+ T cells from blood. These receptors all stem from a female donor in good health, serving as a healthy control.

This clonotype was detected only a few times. The CDR3: CSARDRARGNQPQHF. For the CDR3, the DNA is TGCAGTGCTAGAGATCGGGCCAGGGGGAATCAGCCCCAGCATTTT. The chain is built from TRBV20-1 and TRBJ1-5; 7 bases are shared with TRBD1. The CDR3 length is 15 residues. Germline V gives CDR1 DFQATT, CDR2 SNEGSKA (reference sequence). The J segment lost 4 bases and the V segment lost 0 bases, leaving 6 bases of the junction unmatched.

As DNA, the CDR3 is TGTGCCAGCAGTCCCAGTGGGACAGAACTTTCCCCATATGGAGAAAAACTGTTTTTT. Translating it yields CASSPSGTELSPYGEKLFF. The V call is TRBV21-1, the J call TRBJ1-4; the table names TRBD1, a call not compared with the DNA. TRBV21-1 is assigned pseudogene status. This CDR3 spans 19 amino acids.

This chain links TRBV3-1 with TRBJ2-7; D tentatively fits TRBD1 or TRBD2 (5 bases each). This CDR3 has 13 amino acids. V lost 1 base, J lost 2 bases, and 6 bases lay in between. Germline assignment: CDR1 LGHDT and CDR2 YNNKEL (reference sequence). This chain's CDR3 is CASSQVGPYEQYF. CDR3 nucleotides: TGTGCCAGCAGCCAAGTGGGACCCTACGAGCAGTACTTC.

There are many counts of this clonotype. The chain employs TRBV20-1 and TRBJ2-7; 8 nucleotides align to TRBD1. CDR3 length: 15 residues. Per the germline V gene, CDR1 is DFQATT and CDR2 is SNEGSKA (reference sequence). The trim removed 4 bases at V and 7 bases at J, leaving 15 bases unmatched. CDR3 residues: CSAIDSRGRVGEQYF. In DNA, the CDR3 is TGCAGTGCTATTGACTCCAGGGGGCGCGTAGGAGAGCAGTACTTC.

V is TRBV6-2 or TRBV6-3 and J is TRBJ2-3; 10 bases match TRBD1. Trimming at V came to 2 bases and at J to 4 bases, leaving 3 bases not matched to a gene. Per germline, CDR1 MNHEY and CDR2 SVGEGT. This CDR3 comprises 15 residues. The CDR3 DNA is TGTGCCAGCAGTTACAGGACAGGGGGGCCAGATACGCAGTATTTT. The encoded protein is CASSYRTGGPDTQYF.

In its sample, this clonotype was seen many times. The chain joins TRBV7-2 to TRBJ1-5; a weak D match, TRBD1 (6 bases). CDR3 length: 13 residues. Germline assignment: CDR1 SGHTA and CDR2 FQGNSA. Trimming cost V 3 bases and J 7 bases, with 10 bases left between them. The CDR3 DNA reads TGTGCCAGCAGCTTCTGGACAGACCAGCCCCAGCATTTT. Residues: CASSFWTDQPQHF.

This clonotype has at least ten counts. The CDR3 region is CASSRAGAGETQYF. In DNA, the CDR3 is TGTGCCAGCAGTCGCGCGGGAGCCGGGGAGACCCAGTACTTC. The chain is built from TRBV6-2 or TRBV6-3 and TRBJ2-5, with TRBD2 matching over 7 bases. Germline V CDR1 and CDR2: MNHEY, SVGEGT. CDR3 size: 14 residues. J lost 5 bases, V lost 5 bases, and 8 bases had no gene match.

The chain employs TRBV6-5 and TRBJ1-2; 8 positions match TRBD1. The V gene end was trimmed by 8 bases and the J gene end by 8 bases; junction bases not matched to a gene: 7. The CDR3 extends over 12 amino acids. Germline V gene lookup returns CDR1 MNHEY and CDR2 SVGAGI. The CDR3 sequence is CASGDRSGGYTF. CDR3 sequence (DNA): TGTGCCAGCGGGGACAGGTCTGGCGGCTACACCTTC.

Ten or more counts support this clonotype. The CDR3 here is CASTAGDSYNEQFF. CDR3 nucleotide sequence: TGCGCCAGCACGGCGGGAGACTCCTACAATGAGCAGTTCTTC. This sequence joins TRBV5-1 and TRBJ2-1, with 7 positions matching TRBD2. The CDR3 loop spans 14 amino acids. Germline CDR1 is SGHRS and CDR2 is YFSETQ. The V gene end was trimmed by 6 bases and the J gene end by 0 bases; junction bases not matched to a gene: 3. The full variable domain, with the rest looked up from reference TRBV5-1 and TRBJ2-1, is KAGVTQTPRYLIKTRGQQVTLSCSPISGHRSVSWYQQTPGQGLQFLFEYFSETQRNKGNFPGRFSGRQFSNSRSEMNVSTLELGDSALYLCASTAGDSYNEQFFGPGTRLTVL.

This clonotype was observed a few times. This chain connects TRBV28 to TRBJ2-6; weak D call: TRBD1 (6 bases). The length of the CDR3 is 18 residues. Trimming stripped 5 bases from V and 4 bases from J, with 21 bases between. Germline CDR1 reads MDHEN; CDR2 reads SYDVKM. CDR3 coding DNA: TGTGCCAGCAGTCCAGGGGACGGTCGAGGTTCAGGGGCCAACGTCCTGACTTTC. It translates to CASSPGDGRGSGANVLTF.

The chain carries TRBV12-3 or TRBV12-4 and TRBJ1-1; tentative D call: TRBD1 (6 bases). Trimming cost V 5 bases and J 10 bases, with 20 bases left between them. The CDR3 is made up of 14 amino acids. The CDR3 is CASSADRSSGRAFF. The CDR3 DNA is TGTGCCAGCAGTGCCGACAGGTCGAGTGGAAGAGCTTTCTTT.

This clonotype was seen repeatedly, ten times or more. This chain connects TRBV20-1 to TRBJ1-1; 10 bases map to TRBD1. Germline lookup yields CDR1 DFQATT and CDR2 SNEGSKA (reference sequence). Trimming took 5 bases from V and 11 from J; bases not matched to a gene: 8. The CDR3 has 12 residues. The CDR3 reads CSAWRQGAVAFF. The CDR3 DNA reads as TGCAGTGCTTGGAGACAGGGGGCTGTGGCTTTCTTT.

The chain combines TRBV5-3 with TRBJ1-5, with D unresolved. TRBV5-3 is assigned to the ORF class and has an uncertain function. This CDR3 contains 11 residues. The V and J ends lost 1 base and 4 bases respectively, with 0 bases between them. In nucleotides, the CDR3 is TGTGCCAGAAGCTTGAATCAGCCCCAGCATTTT. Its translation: CARSLNQPQHF.

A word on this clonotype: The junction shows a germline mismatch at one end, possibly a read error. The CDR3 sequence: CASSLGGITGQETQYF. CDR3 bases: TGTGCCAGCAGCTTGGGAGGGATCACGGGCCAAGAGACCCAGTACTTC. The rearrangement uses TRBV5-1 and TRBJ2-5; 7 bases match TRBD2. Per the germline V gene, CDR1 is SGHRS and CDR2 is YFSETQ. The CDR3 is made up of 16 amino acids.

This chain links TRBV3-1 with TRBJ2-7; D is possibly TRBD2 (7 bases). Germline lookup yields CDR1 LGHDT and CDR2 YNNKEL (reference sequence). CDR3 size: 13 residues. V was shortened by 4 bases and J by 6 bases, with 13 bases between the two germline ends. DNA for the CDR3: TGTGCCAGCAGCCCGCAGGGAGGGGGCGAGCAGTACTTC. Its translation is CASSPQGGGEQYF.